The 25 T cell receptor beta chains presented below share a single source sample, sequenced in a study of regulatory T cells in long-lasting Graves disease. Time point denoted: newly diagnosed GD, antithyroid drugs for less than 3 months. Preparation of the TCR library used RNA extracted from PBMCs. Arm-PCR with iRepertoire HTBI primers amplified the CDR3 regions for these TCR beta libraries. TCRdb used MiXCR to reprocess the multiplex PCR reads, holding one entry per CDR3 protein. The data hold hundreds of thousands of distinct CDR3 sequences, with around 13% observed a single time. These data are also associated with another study on T cells in Graves' hyperthyroidism and ophthalmopathy.

Sequencing was performed on peripheral blood mononuclear cells (PBMCs), taken at new diagnosis, from a patient treated with antithyroid drugs. The receptor source for this set is a woman in her 30s with Graves disease.

V usage is TRBV11-1 and J usage is TRBJ1-6, with D hard to call. Germline CDR1 and CDR2: SGHAT and FQDESV (reference sequence). CDR3 length equals 14 residues. V lost 1 base and J lost 13, with 14 bases in between. The CDR3 DNA is TGTGCCAGCAGCTTAGAGGACGGACTCGTCCCCCTCCACTTT. It translates to CASSLEDGLVPLHF.

This clonotype was counted ten times or more. The J gene is TRBJ1-1, the V gene TRBV7-9, with D uncertain. Germline CDR1 and CDR2: SEHNR and FQNEAQ (reference sequence). CDR3 length: 15 amino acids. V was trimmed by 7 bases and J by 2 bases, leaving 17 bases between them. This CDR3 reads CASIDGGRENTEAFF. The CDR3, as DNA: TGTGCCAGCATCGATGGTGGACGGGAAAACACTGAAGCTTTCTTT.

This clonotype was counted ten times or more. The J gene is TRBJ2-7, the V gene TRBV6-5, with D perhaps matching TRBD2 (5 bases). CDR1 and CDR2 (germline): MNHEY, SVGAGI. V was trimmed by 2 bases and J by 3 bases, leaving 11 bases between them. This CDR3 is built from 14 residues. Here the CDR3 reads CASSYVSGNYEQYF. CDR3 DNA: TGTGCCAGCAGTTACGTGAGCGGTAACTACGAGCAGTACTTC.

There are a few counts of this clonotype. This CDR3 reads CASSPMTGPTYEQYF. The DNA for the CDR3 is TGTGCCAGCAGTCCCATGACCGGGCCAACCTACGAGCAGTACTTC. The chain has TRBV27 and TRBJ2-7; D gene ambiguous. V was clipped by 5 bases and J by 2 bases, with 16 bases between them. The CDR3 contains 15 residues. CDR1 MNHEY and CDR2 SMNVEV come from the germline V gene (reference sequence).

The sample holds many counts of this clonotype. The rearrangement links TRBV2 to TRBJ1-4, with 8 bases aligning to TRBD1. The CDR3 covers 13 residues. Losses at the gene ends were 6 bases for V and 8 bases for J; bases not matched to a gene: 5. Per germline, CDR1 SNHLY and CDR2 FYNNEI. The CDR3 protein is CASRGTGTEKLFF. The CDR3 DNA sequence: TGTGCCAGCAGAGGGACAGGAACCGAAAAACTGTTTTTT.

This clonotype showed up just a few times. The chain has TRBV7-2 and TRBJ1-1; D is uncertain. This CDR3 has 20 amino acids. Per germline, CDR1 SGHTA and CDR2 FQGNSA. Trimming took off 2 bases at V and 6 bases at J, with 31 bases between the two ends. The CDR3 reads CASSLLPHTRPGPRYAEAFF. In nucleotides, the CDR3 is TGTGCCAGCAGCTTACTCCCTCACACTCGACCGGGTCCCCGTTACGCTGAAGCTTTCTTT.

This clonotype was found many times. The chain links TRBV11-2 to TRBJ2-1; the D is unclear. V lost 0 bases and J 4 bases, leaving 10 bases between the germline ends. The germline CDR1 and CDR2 sequences are SGHAT and FQNNGV. The CDR3 covers 15 residues. The CDR3 is CASSLDLNGYNEQFF. The CDR3 bases are TGTGCCAGCAGCTTAGATCTGAACGGTTACAATGAGCAGTTCTTC.

This clonotype was detected ten times or more. The chain uses TRBV18 and TRBJ2-1; the D gene is possibly TRBD1 (6 bases). V lost 5 bases and J 8 bases, leaving 22 bases between the germline ends. CDR1 KGHSH and CDR2 LQKENI come from the germline V gene. The CDR3 has 16 residues. CDR3 region: CASSAGRDNTGDEQFF. The CDR3 DNA sequence: TGTGCCAGCTCAGCCGGCCGGGACAACACTGGGGATGAGCAGTTCTTC.

This clonotype was counted a few times. The chain employs TRBV29-1 and TRBJ2-1; D tentatively fits TRBD1 or TRBD2 (6 bases each). CDR1 and CDR2 from the germline V gene are SQVTM and ANQGSEA. The CDR3 covers 14 residues. Trimming cost V 3 bases and J 8 bases, with 17 bases left between them. CDR3 in amino acids: CSVEVWGAGDEQFF. The DNA for the CDR3 is TGCAGCGTTGAGGTGTGGGGGGCAGGAGATGAGCAGTTCTTC.

This clonotype was detected many times. The V and J genes are TRBV11-2 and TRBJ2-5, with 10 bases matching TRBD1. In germline, CDR1 is SGHAT, CDR2 FQNNGV. The CDR3 contains 16 residues. J lost 3 bases, V lost 4 bases, and 8 bases had no gene match. The CDR3 nucleotides are TGTGCCAGCAGCTACCACTATGGGACAGGGGAAGAGACCCAGTACTTC. Translating it yields CASSYHYGTGEETQYF.

This clonotype was recorded many times. This chain uses TRBV28 with TRBJ1-1; the match to TRBD1 covers 9 bases. The germline V gene encodes CDR1 MDHEN and CDR2 SYDVKM. The CDR3 totals 15 residues. The junction had 3 bases not matched to a gene; V was cut back by 3 bases and J by 1 base. CDR3 DNA: TGTGCCAGCAGTTTGTCGGACAGGGGGAACACTGAAGCTTTCTTT. Encoded protein: CASSLSDRGNTEAFF. Together with reference TRBV28 and TRBJ1-1, the CDR3 gives the full variable domain: DVKVTQSSRYLVKRTGEKVFLECVQDMDHENMFWYRQDPGLGLRLIYFSYDVKMKEKGDIPEGYSVSREKKERFSLILESASTNQTSMYLCASSLSDRGNTEAFFGQGTRLTVV.

With respect to this clonotype: This may come from a read error, since a much larger clone is one base off. This chain's CDR3 is CASILSGNPYEQYF. CDR3 bases: TGTGCCAGCATTCTTAGCGGCAACCCCTACGAGCAGTACTTC. This sequence joins TRBV28 and TRBJ2-7, with D possibly being TRBD2 (6 bases). Trimming took 7 bases from V and 2 from J, leaving 15 bases between them. This CDR3 has 14 residues. CDR1 MDHEN and CDR2 SYDVKM come from the germline V gene.

The V and J genes are TRBV28 and TRBJ1-1; 7 bases fit TRBD1. Germline V gene sequence: CDR1 MDHEN, CDR2 SYDVKM. Trimming removed 2 bases from V and 5 bases from J; junction bases left unmatched: 8. The CDR3 is 15 amino acids. CDR3 residues: CASSLGPGGVTEAFF. The CDR3 DNA follows: TGTGCCAGCAGTTTAGGCCCAGGGGGTGTGACTGAAGCTTTCTTT.

This clonotype was recorded at least ten times. Compared with germline, one end of the junction differs, possibly owing to a read error. The V call is TRBV9, the J call TRBJ2-2; D possibly corresponds to TRBD2 (5 bases). Germline CDR1 and CDR2: SGDLS and YYNGEE. CDR3 length: 15 residues. The CDR3 sequence: CASSVGRTNTGELFF. The CDR3 region has the DNA TGCGCCAGCAGTGTTGGCAGGACTAACACCGGGGAGCTGTTTTTT.

This clonotype was found many times. The rearrangement links TRBV7-9 to TRBJ2-4; D may be TRBD1 (7 bases). Trimming took off 4 bases at V and 8 bases at J, with 12 bases between the two ends. Germline lookup yields CDR1 SEHNR and CDR2 FQNEAQ (reference sequence). The CDR3 runs to 13 residues. CDR3 in DNA: TGTGCCAGCAGCTCCAGGGGGGCGGACATTCAGTACTTC. Amino acid sequence: CASSSRGADIQYF.

On this clonotype itself: A much bigger clone sits one base away, suggesting this may be a read error. The CDR3 DNA reads as TGTGCCAGCAGTCAATGGCCCACCCGGGAGAAGGGACTTTTAGGGAAAATGTTTTTT. This gives the protein CASSQWPTREKGLLGKMFF. The chain combines TRBV27 with TRBJ1-4; D perhaps matches TRBD1 (5 bases). V lost 5 bases and J lost 15, with 37 bases in between. The CDR3 runs 19 residues. The germline gives CDR1 MNHEY, CDR2 SMNVEV (reference sequence).

The rearrangement links TRBV7-2 to TRBJ2-1; 9 bases are shared with TRBD2. The CDR3 has 19 residues. Germline-derived CDR1 and CDR2 are SGHTA and FQGNSA. V shed 5 bases, J shed 3 bases, and the junction held 17 bases outside the gene matches. The CDR3 region is CASSLSAGDSGSLYNEQFF. CDR3 nucleotides: TGTGCCAGCAGCCTGAGCGCGGGGGATAGCGGGAGCCTCTACAATGAGCAGTTCTTC. Together with reference TRBV7-2 and TRBJ2-1, the CDR3 gives the full variable domain: GAGVSQSPSNKVTEKGKDVELRCDPISGHTALYWYRQSLGQGLEFLIYFQGNSAPDKSGLPSDRFSAERTGGSVSTLTIQRTQQEDSAVYLCASSLSAGDSGSLYNEQFFGPGTRLTVL.

This clonotype was counted many times. J is TRBJ1-6 and V is TRBV7-9, with D uncertain. Trimming pared 1 base from V and 7 bases from J, leaving 17 bases between. This CDR3 spans 17 amino acids. The germline V gene has CDR1 SEHNR and CDR2 FQNEAQ (reference sequence). The CDR3 nucleotides are TGTGCCAGCAGCTTAGGCCTCTTGCCGGAGGGAAATTCACCCCTCCACTTT. It encodes CASSLGLLPEGNSPLHF.

The V call is TRBV3-1, the J call TRBJ2-1; 7 bases align to TRBD2. The germline V gene encodes CDR1 LGHDT and CDR2 YNNKEL (reference sequence). This CDR3 spans 13 amino acids. The V segment lost 5 bases and the J segment 14 bases; nucleotides outside the gene matches: 12. This CDR3 is CASSIGLDLVEFF. Here the CDR3 DNA reads TGTGCCAGCAGCATCGGACTAGACCTCGTGGAGTTCTTC.

A remark on this clonotype: The final CDR3 position lacks the conserved phenylalanine or tryptophan, pointing to a likely read error. J is TRBJ1-1 and V is TRBV11-2; 7 nucleotides line up with TRBD1. The J segment lost 8 bases and the V segment lost 6 bases, leaving 9 bases of the junction unmatched. CDR3 length: 13 residues. Germline CDR1 is SGHAT and CDR2 is FQNNGV. In nucleotides, the CDR3 is TGTGCCAGCAGTTCGACAGGGCAGGGAGAAGCTTTCTAT. Translation: CASSSTGQGEAFY.

This clonotype was picked up many times. V is TRBV24-1 and J is TRBJ2-1; 9 bases fit TRBD2. V lost 5 bases, J lost 2 bases, and 3 bases stayed unmatched. Germline V CDR1 and CDR2: KGHDR, SFDVKD. CDR3 size: 15 residues. The CDR3 bases are TGTGCCACCAGTGCAGCGGGAGGCCCCTACAATGAGCAGTTCTTC. Its translation is CATSAAGGPYNEQFF.

In this sample, this clonotype turned up many times. The V call is TRBV4-3, the J call TRBJ1-2; unclear D gene. Germline CDR1 LGHNA, CDR2 YSLEER. V was pared by 1 base and J by 7 bases, with 16 bases between. This CDR3 has 15 residues. The CDR3 DNA reads TGCGCCAGCAGCCAAGTTTATGGATCGGGTCGTGGCTACACCTTC. It translates to CASSQVYGSGRGYTF.

The table lists this clonotype with many counts. The chain employs TRBV2 and TRBJ2-3; D is possibly TRBD1 (5 bases). The germline CDR1 and CDR2 sequences are SNHLY and FYNNEI. The CDR3 extends over 15 amino acids. Trimming removed 3 bases from V and 0 bases from J, with 10 bases in between. The CDR3 DNA is TGTGCCAGCAGTGAGCAGGGTATAAGCACAGATACGCAGTATTTT. Translated, it gives CASSEQGISTDTQYF.

With regard to this clonotype: A read error may explain this, as a much larger clone is one base away. The gene calls are TRBV30 and TRBJ1-2; TRBD1 aligns across 7 bases. CDR1 GTSNPN and CDR2 SVGIG come from the germline V gene (reference sequence). The CDR3 loop spans 12 amino acids. The CDR3 spells CAWDYRGYGCTF. As DNA, the CDR3 is TGTGCCTGGGACTACAGGGGATATGGCTGCACCTTC. The whole variable domain, remainder taken from reference TRBV30 and TRBJ1-2, is SQTIHQWPATLVQPVGSPLSLECTVEGTSNPNLYWYRQAAGRGLQLLFYSVGIGQISSEVPQNLSASRPQDRQFILSSKKLLLSDSGFYLCAWDYRGYGCTFGSGTRLTVV.

The V call is TRBV12-3 or TRBV12-4, the J call TRBJ2-1; 13 bases map to TRBD2. J lost 8 bases, V lost 5 bases, and 6 bases had no gene match. The CDR3 sequence is 15 residues long. The CDR3: CASSPGLAGAYEQFF. Here the CDR3 DNA reads TGTGCCAGCAGTCCCGGACTAGCGGGAGCCTATGAGCAGTTCTTC.